Below are 17 T cell receptor beta chains sequenced from a single sample in a study of CD4 T cells in relation to SARS-CoV-2 and coronaviruses. Generated by immunoSEQ multiplex PCR, the TCRdb table keeps only in-frame clones and is missing some. This table holds more than 9,500 clones, roughly 71% found once. CD4+ T cells from unexposed donors were obtained before the COVID-19 pandemic (2011-2018). Isolation of CD4+ T cells took place after less than 13 days in culture. Their recognized antigens are unknown. The material sequenced was CD4+ T cells from PBMCs, cultured in vitro. The receptors shown here come from a human donor in good health.

The chain has TRBV20-1 and TRBJ2-5; 8 nucleotides match TRBD2. CDR3 size: 14 residues. Per germline, CDR1 DFQATT and CDR2 SNEGSKA (reference sequence). The junction had 9 bases not matched to a gene; V was cut back by 3 bases and J by 6 bases. This CDR3 reads CSASSPGGAKTQYF. CDR3 nucleotide sequence: TGCAGTGCTAGTAGTCCCGGGGGGGCAAAGACCCAGTACTTC.

The V gene is TRBV9, the J gene TRBJ1-5, with unresolved D. The V and J ends lost 2 bases and 4 bases respectively, with 7 bases between them. This CDR3 is built from 13 residues. Germline CDR1 reads SGDLS; CDR2 reads YYNGEE. The CDR3 loop is CASSVAGNQPQHF. CDR3 DNA sequence: TGTGCCAGCAGCGTGGCCGGTAATCAGCCCCAGCATTTT. The entire variable domain, with the rest obtained from reference TRBV9 and TRBJ1-5, is as follows: DSGVTQTPKHLITATGQRVTLRCSPRSGDLSVYWYQQSLDQGLQFLIQYYNGEERAKGNILERFSAQQFPDLHSELNLSSLELGDSALYFCASSVAGNQPQHFGDGTRLSIL.

This rearrangement joins TRBV25-1 to TRBJ1-3, with 8 positions matching TRBD1. Losses at the gene ends were 3 bases for V and 8 bases for J; bases not matched to a gene: 12. The length of the CDR3 is 16 residues. Germline values: CDR1 MGHDK, CDR2 SYGVNS. The CDR3 DNA is TGTGCCAGCAGTGAGCCTGGAAGGACAGGGCGTTACACCATATATTTT. Its protein product is CASSEPGRTGRYTIYF.

The V call is TRBV10-3, the J call TRBJ2-6; D call uncertain. Between the trimmed V and J ends, which lost 2 bases and 4 bases, there was a span of 9 bases. Germline loops: CDR1 ENHRY, CDR2 SYGVKD. The CDR3 loop spans 15 amino acids. CDR3 coding DNA: TGTGCCATCAGTGAGGTTCCAACGGGGGCCAACGTCCTGACTTTC. It codes for CAISEVPTGANVLTF.

V and J are TRBV11-2 and TRBJ2-7; D might be TRBD2 (6 bases). CDR1 is SGHAT, CDR2 FQNNGV, per germline. This CDR3 has 14 residues. The V end was cut by 1 base, the J end by 2 bases, with 9 bases between. As DNA, the CDR3 is TGTGCCAGCAGCTTAGTTCGGGGGACCTACGAGCAGTACTTC. Amino acids: CASSLVRGTYEQYF. The entire variable domain, with the rest obtained from reference TRBV11-2 and TRBJ2-7, is as follows: EAGVAQSPRYKIIEKRQSVAFWCNPISGHATLYWYQQILGQGPKLLIQFQNNGVVDDSQLPKDRFSAERLKGVDSTLKIQPAKLEDSAVYLCASSLVRGTYEQYFGPGTRLTVT.

V usage is TRBV5-1 and J usage is TRBJ2-7; 9 nucleotides line up with TRBD1. Germline V gene sequence: CDR1 SGHRS, CDR2 YFSETQ. The CDR3 has 13 residues. J gave up 1 base and V 4 bases, and 0 bases lay outside the gene matches. The CDR3 nucleotides read TGCGCCAGCAGCGGACAGGGGTCCTACGAGCAGTACTTC. It specifies CASSGQGSYEQYF.

In its sample, this clone was seen a few times. The rearrangement joins TRBV6-6 to TRBJ2-1; D ambiguous. This CDR3 is built from 16 residues. Between the trimmed V and J ends, which lost 8 bases and 3 bases, there was a span of 20 bases. Germline V gives CDR1 MNHNY, CDR2 SVGAGI (reference sequence). The CDR3 spells CASSPFRGRNYNEQFF. As DNA, the CDR3 is TGTGCCAGCTCCCCTTTTCGCGGACGGAACTACAATGAGCAGTTCTTC.

This chain connects TRBV2 to TRBJ1-3; TRBD1 is a possible D gene (5 bases). V lost 7 bases, J lost 0 bases, and 10 bases lay in between. CDR1 is SNHLY and CDR2 is FYNNEI in the germline V gene. The CDR3 loop spans 14 amino acids. The CDR3 nucleotides are TGTGCCAGCACCGGGACGGTCTCTGGAAACACCATATATTTT. Translation gives CASTGTVSGNTIYF.

This clone was picked up a small number of times. This chain uses TRBV30 with TRBJ1-1; D not resolved. This CDR3 has 14 amino acids. The V end lost 4 bases, the J end lost 11 bases, and 23 bases lay between the germline ends. CDR1 is GTSNPN and CDR2 is SVGIG in the germline V gene (reference sequence). CDR3: CAWKRSREVGAAFF. In DNA form, the CDR3 reads TGTGCCTGGAAGAGAAGCCGGGAGGTGGGTGCTGCTTTCTTT.

The chain joins TRBV4-1 to TRBJ1-4; no clear D. Deletions cut 4 bases from V and 4 bases from J, with 7 bases between. From germline, CDR1 is MGHRA and CDR2 YSYEKL. This CDR3 has 13 amino acids. The CDR3 DNA follows: TGCGCCAGCAGCCGGGTCCTTAATGAAAAACTGTTTTTT. Translating it yields CASSRVLNEKLFF.

The chain combines TRBV3-1 (or the pseudogene TRBV3-2) with TRBJ2-5, with 12 bases matching TRBD2. J lost 5 bases, V lost 4 bases, and 17 bases had no gene match. From germline, CDR1 is LGHDT and CDR2 YNNKEL (reference sequence). This CDR3 has 19 residues. The CDR3 region is CASSPRASGRGGLWETQYF. The CDR3 nucleotides are TGTGCCAGCAGCCCTCGGGCTAGCGGGAGGGGGGGTCTGTGGGAGACCCAGTACTTC.

V is TRBV3-1 (or the pseudogene TRBV3-2) and J is TRBJ2-3, with 13 bases fitting TRBD2. V lost 4 bases to trimming and J lost 3 bases; unmatched junction nucleotides: 4. The CDR3 has 16 amino acids. Per germline, CDR1 LGHDT and CDR2 YNNKEL (reference sequence). CDR3 protein: CASSRGTSGMTDTQYF. For the CDR3, the DNA is TGTGCCAGCAGCCGAGGGACTAGCGGGATGACAGATACGCAGTATTTT.

This clone came up a few times. The chain couples TRBV10-1 to TRBJ2-6; 8 positions agree with TRBD1. The CDR3 is made up of 17 amino acids. Trimming cost V 10 bases and J 0 bases; bases outside gene matches: 11. Germline-derived CDR1 and CDR2 are WNHNN and SYGVQD (reference sequence). The chain's CDR3 is CATSRDRSYSGANVLTF. As DNA, the CDR3 is TGCGCCACGAGTAGGGACAGGAGCTACTCTGGGGCCAACGTCCTGACTTTC.

The chain employs TRBV28 and TRBJ2-2; D is undetermined. Germline V gives CDR1 MDHEN, CDR2 SYDVKM. The CDR3 extends over 13 amino acids. The V and J ends lost 5 bases and 3 bases respectively, with 7 bases between them. CDR3 region: CASSPQDTGELFF. The CDR3 DNA follows: TGTGCCAGCAGTCCCCAGGACACCGGGGAGCTGTTTTTT.

The chain employs TRBV2 and TRBJ1-6; D perhaps matches TRBD1 (5 bases). The CDR3 has 16 amino acids. V was shortened by 10 bases and J by 0 bases, with 16 bases between the two germline ends. CDR1 SNHLY and CDR2 FYNNEI come from the germline V gene. The CDR3 coding sequence is TGTGCCACCACGGGGACGGGAAGCTCCTATAATTCACCCCTCCACTTT. Its translation: CATTGTGSSYNSPLHF.

V gene TRBV27 combines with J gene TRBJ2-1; 7 bases agree with TRBD2. Trimming took 2 bases from V and 7 from J; bases not matched to a gene: 8. Germline CDR1 and CDR2: MNHEY and SMNVEV (reference sequence). There are 15 residues in the CDR3. The CDR3 DNA is TGTGCCAGCAGTTTAGGTCTAGCGGTGAGGAATGAGCAGTTCTTC. Encoded protein: CASSLGLAVRNEQFF.

The chain joins TRBV21-1 to TRBJ2-1; TRBD2, as called in the table, went unchecked against the DNA. TRBV21-1 is flagged as a pseudogene. This CDR3 comprises 20 residues. The CDR3 reads CASSKVRGASGGGVDNEQFF. The CDR3 DNA reads as TGTGCCAGCAGCAAAGTCCGAGGGGCAAGCGGAGGGGGGGTTGACAATGAGCAGTTCTTC.